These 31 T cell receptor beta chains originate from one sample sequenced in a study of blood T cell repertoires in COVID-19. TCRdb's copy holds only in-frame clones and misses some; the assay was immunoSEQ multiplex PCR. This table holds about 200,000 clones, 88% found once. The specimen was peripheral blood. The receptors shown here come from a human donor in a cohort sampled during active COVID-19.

The CDR3 DNA sequence: TGTGCCTGGATGCCCGTAGGGGGAGCGGCCTATGGCTACACCTTC. This encodes CAWMPVGGAAYGYTF. V and J are TRBV30 and TRBJ1-2, with D possibly being TRBD1 (6 bases). This CDR3 has 15 residues. Germline V gives CDR1 GTSNPN, CDR2 SVGIG (reference sequence). V was trimmed by 4 bases and J by 4 bases, leaving 19 bases between them.

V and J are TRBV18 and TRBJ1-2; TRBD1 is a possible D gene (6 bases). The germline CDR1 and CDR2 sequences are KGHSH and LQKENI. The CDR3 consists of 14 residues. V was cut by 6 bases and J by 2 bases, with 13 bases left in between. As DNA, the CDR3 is TGTGCCAGCTCGGGTACCGGACAGAACTATGGCTACACCTTC. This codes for CASSGTGQNYGYTF.

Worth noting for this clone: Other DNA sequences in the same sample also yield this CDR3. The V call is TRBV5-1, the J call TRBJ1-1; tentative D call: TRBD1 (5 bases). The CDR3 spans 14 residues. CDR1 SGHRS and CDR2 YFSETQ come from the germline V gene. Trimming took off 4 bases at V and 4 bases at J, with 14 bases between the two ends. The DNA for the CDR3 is TGCGCCAGCAGCCCCAGTGGGGGGAGCACTGAAGCTTTCTTT. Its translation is CASSPSGGSTEAFF.

The CDR3 DNA reads as TGTGCCAGCAGCCGTTCAGACAATGAGCAGTTCTTC. The encoded protein is CASSRSDNEQFF. The genes are TRBV7-9 and TRBJ2-1; no definite D call. CDR1 and CDR2 (germline): SEHNR, FQNEAQ (reference sequence). This CDR3 comprises 12 residues. Trimming shortened V by 5 bases and J by 5 bases, and 7 bases separated the two germline ends.

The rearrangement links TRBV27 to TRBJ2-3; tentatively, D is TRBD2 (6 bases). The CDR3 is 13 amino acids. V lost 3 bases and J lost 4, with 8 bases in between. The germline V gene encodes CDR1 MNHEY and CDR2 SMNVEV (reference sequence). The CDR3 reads CASSFPGADTQYF. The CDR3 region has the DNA TGTGCCAGCAGTTTTCCGGGGGCAGATACGCAGTATTTT.

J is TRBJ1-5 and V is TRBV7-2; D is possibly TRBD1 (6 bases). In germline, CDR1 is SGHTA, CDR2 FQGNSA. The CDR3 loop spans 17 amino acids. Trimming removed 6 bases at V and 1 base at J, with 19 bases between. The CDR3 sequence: CASSPVGLGASNQPQHF. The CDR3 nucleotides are TGTGCCAGCAGTCCAGTGGGGCTGGGGGCGAGCAATCAGCCCCAGCATTTT.

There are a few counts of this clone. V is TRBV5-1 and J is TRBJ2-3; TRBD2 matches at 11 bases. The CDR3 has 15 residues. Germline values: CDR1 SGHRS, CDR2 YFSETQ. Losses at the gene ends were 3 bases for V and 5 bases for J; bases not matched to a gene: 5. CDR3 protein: CASSSTTSGGDTQYF. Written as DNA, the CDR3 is TGCGCCAGCAGCTCTACCACTAGCGGGGGAGATACGCAGTATTTT.

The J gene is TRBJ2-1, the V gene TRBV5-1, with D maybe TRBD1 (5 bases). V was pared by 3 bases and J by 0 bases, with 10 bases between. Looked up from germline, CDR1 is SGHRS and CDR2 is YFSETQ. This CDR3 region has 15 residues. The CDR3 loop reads CASSSTGNSYNEQFF. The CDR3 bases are TGCGCCAGCAGCTCCACAGGTAACTCCTACAATGAGCAGTTCTTC.

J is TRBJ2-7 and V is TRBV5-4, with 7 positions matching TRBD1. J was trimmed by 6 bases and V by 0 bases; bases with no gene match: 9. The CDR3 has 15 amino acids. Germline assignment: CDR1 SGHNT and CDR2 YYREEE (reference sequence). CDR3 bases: TGTGCCAGCAGCTTGGAAACAGGGGCCATGGGCGAGCAGTACTTC. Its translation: CASSLETGAMGEQYF.

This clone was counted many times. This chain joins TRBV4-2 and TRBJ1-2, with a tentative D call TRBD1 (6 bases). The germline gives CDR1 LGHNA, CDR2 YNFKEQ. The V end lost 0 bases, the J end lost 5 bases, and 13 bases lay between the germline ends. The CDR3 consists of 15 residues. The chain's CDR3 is CASSQEGQLMYGYTF. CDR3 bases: TGTGCCAGCAGCCAAGAGGGACAATTGATGTATGGCTACACCTTC.

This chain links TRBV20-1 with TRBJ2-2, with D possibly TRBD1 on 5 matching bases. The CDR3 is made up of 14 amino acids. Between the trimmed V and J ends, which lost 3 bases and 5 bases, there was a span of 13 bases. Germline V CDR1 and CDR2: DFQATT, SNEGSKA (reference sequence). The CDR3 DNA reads TGCAGTGCTAGTGAGGACACCAAGACCGGGGAGCTGTTTTTT. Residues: CSASEDTKTGELFF.

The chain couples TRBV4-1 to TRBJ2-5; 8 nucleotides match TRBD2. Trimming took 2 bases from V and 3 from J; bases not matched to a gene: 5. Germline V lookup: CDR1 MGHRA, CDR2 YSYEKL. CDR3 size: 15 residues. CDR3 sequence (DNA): TGCGCCAGCAGCCAATCGGGACTAGGAAAAGAGACCCAGTACTTC. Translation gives CASSQSGLGKETQYF.

Written as DNA, the CDR3 is TGTGCCAGCTTAGGACAGGGGGCGGGGACGCAGTATTTT. Encoded protein: CASLGQGAGTQYF. The chain couples TRBV2 to TRBJ2-3; TRBD1 agrees at 11 bases. In germline, CDR1 is SNHLY, CDR2 FYNNEI. This CDR3 has 13 residues. V lost 8 bases, J lost 9 bases, and 7 bases stayed unmatched.

In DNA form, the CDR3 reads TGTGCCAGCATCTCTGGACAGGGTGACCAGCCCCAGCATTTT. It codes for CASISGQGDQPQHF. This rearrangement joins TRBV28 to TRBJ1-5; TRBD1 aligns across 8 bases. Per germline, CDR1 MDHEN and CDR2 SYDVKM. This CDR3 is 14 amino acids long. Trimming took 7 bases from V and 7 from J; bases not matched to a gene: 9.

The CDR3 DNA sequence: TGTGCCAGCAGCCCTACAGGGATCAATGAGCAGTTCTTC. This sequence encodes CASSPTGINEQFF. J is TRBJ2-1 and V is TRBV7-9; D possibly corresponds to TRBD1 (6 bases). Trimming took off 5 bases at V and 6 bases at J, with 11 bases between the two ends. There are 13 residues in the CDR3. Germline V gene lookup returns CDR1 SEHNR and CDR2 FQNEAQ (reference sequence).

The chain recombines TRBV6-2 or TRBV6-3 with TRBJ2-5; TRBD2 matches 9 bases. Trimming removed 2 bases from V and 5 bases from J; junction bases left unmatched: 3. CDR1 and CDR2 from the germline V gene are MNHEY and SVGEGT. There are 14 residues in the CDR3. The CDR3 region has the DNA TGTGCCAGCAGTTACAGCGGGGGGACGGAGACCCAGTACTTC. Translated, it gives CASSYSGGTETQYF.

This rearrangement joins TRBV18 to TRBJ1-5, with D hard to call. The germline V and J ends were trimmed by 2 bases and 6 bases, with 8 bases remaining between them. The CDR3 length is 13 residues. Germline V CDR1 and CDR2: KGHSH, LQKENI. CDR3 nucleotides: TGTGCCAGCTCACCAGGGCTGGCTCAGCCCCAGCATTTT. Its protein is CASSPGLAQPQHF. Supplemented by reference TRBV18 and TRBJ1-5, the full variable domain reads NAGVMQNPRHLVRRRGQEARLRCSPMKGHSHVYWYRQLPEEGLKFMVYLQKENIIDESGMPKERFSAEFPKEGPSILRIQQVVRGDSAAYFCASSPGLAQPQHFGDGTRLSIL.

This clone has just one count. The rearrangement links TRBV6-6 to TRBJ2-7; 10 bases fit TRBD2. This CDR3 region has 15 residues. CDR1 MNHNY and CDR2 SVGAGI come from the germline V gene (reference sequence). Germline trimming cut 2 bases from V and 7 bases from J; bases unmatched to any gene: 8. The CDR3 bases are TGTGCCAGCAGTTACGGGTCTAGCGGGAGAGGTGAGCAGTACTTC. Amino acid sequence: CASSYGSSGRGEQYF.

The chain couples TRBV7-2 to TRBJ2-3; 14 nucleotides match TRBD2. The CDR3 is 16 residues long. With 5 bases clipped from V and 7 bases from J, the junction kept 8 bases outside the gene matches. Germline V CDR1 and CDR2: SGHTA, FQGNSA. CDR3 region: CASSLRLAGGPHTQYF. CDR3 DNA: TGTGCCAGCAGCCTCCGACTAGCGGGGGGGCCCCATACGCAGTATTTT.

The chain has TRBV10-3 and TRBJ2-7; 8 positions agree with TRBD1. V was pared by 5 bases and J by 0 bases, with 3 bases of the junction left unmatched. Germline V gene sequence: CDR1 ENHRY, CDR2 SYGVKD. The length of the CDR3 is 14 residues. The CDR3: CAISPGTGSYEQYF. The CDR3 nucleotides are TGTGCCATCAGTCCCGGGACAGGCTCCTACGAGCAGTACTTC.

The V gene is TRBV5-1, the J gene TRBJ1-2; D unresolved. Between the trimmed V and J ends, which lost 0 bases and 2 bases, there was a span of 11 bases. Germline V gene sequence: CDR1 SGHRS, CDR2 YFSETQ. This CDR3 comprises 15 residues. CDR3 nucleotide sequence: TGCGCCAGCAGCTTGGGAGGAGAGTGGAACTATGGCTACACCTTC. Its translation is CASSLGGEWNYGYTF.

Written as DNA, the CDR3 is TGTGCCAGCAGCTTAGATAGGGGTGGAAATCAGCCCCAGCATTTT. Its protein is CASSLDRGGNQPQHF. The V and J genes are TRBV7-2 and TRBJ1-5; a weak D match, TRBD1 (5 bases). The CDR3 is 15 residues long. Trimming took 1 base from V and 4 from J, leaving 11 bases between them. From germline, CDR1 is SGHTA and CDR2 FQGNSA.

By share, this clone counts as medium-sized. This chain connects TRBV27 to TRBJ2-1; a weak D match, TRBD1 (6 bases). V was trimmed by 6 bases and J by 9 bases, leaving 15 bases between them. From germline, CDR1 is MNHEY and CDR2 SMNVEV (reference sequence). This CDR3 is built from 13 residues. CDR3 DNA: TGTGCCAGCAGCTTCACCCAGGGGAGTGAGCAGTTCTTC. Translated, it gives CASSFTQGSEQFF.

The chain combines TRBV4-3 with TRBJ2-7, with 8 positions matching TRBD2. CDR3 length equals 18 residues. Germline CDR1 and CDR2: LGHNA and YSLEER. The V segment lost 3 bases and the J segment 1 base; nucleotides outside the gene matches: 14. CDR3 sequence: CASSQEQLSGIKSYEQYF. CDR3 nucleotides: TGCGCCAGCAGCCAGGAACAGCTTAGCGGGATAAAGTCCTACGAGCAGTACTTC.

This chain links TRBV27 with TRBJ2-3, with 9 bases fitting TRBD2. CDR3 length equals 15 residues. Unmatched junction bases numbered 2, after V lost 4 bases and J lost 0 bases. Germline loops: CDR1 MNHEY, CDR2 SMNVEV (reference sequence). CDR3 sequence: CASSSSGRSTDTQYF. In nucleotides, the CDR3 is TGTGCCAGCAGTTCAAGCGGGAGGAGCACAGATACGCAGTATTTT.

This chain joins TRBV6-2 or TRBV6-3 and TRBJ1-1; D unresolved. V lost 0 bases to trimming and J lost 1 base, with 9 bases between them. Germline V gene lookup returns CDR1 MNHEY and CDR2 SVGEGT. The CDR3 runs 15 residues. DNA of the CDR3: TGTGCCAGCAGTTACTCGCCCAGTCGGAACACTGAAGCTTTCTTT. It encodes CASSYSPSRNTEAFF.

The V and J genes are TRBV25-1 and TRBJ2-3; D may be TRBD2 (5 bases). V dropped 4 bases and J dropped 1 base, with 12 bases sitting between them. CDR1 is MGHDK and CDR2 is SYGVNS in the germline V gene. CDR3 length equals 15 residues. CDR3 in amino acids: CASSVTTLGTDTQYF. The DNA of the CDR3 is TGTGCCAGCAGTGTGACTACCCTAGGCACAGATACGCAGTATTTT. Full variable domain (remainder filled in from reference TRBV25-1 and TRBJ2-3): EADIYQTPRYLVIGTGKKITLECSQTMGHDKMYWYQQDPGMELHLIHYSYGVNSTEKGDLSSESTVSRIRTEHFPLTLESARPSHTSQYLCASSVTTLGTDTQYFGPGTRLTVL.

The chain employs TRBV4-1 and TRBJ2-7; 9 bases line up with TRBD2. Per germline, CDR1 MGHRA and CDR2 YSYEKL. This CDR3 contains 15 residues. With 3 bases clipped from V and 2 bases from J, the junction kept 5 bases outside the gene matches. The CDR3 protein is CASSHGLAPTYEQYF. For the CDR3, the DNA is TGCGCCAGCAGCCACGGACTAGCGCCGACCTACGAGCAGTACTTC.

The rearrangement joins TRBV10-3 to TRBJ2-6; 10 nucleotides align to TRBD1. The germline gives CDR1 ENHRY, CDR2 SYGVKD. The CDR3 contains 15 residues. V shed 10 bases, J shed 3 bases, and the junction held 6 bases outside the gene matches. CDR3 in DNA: TGTGCCACCGGGACAGGGGCAGGTGGGGCCAACGTCCTGACTTTC. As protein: CATGTGAGGANVLTF.

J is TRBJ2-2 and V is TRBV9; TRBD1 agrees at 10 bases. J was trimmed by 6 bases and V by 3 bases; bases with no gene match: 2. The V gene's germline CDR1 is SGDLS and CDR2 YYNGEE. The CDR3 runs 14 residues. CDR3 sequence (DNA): TGTGCCAGCAGCGGGACAGGGGGAGCCGGGGAGCTGTTTTTT. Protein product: CASSGTGGAGELFF.

The CDR3 is CASSESGSRETQYF. CDR3 coding DNA: TGTGCCAGCAGTGAGAGCGGGAGTCGGGAGACCCAGTACTTC. The chain links TRBV28 to TRBJ2-5; 8 bases match TRBD2. The CDR3 consists of 14 residues. Germline V gene lookup returns CDR1 MDHEN and CDR2 SYDVKM. J was trimmed by 5 bases and V by 5 bases; bases with no gene match: 7.